Shown below are 22 T cell receptor beta chains from a single sample sequenced in a study of T cells in localized non-small cell lung cancer. Assay: immunoSEQ multiplex PCR; the TCRdb copy retains only in-frame clones and omits some. The repertoire includes about 92,000 clones, roughly 88% of them detected once, and over 4% sits in the top ten. This sample comprised PBMCs, obtained before any cancer treatment. These receptors were obtained from a woman aged 40-69 years with stage II squamous cell lung carcinoma.

The rearrangement joins TRBV27 to TRBJ2-7; 9 nucleotides align to TRBD1. CDR3 length equals 14 residues. V dropped 6 bases and J dropped 4; count of bases not matched to a gene: 7. Germline CDR1 and CDR2: MNHEY and SMNVEV (reference sequence). CDR3 region: CASRWTGVGYEQYF. CDR3 nucleotide sequence: TGTGCCAGCAGATGGACAGGGGTTGGGTACGAGCAGTACTTC.

The V gene is TRBV7-9, the J gene TRBJ1-1; a weak D match, TRBD1 (5 bases). Trimming left V 4 bases short and J 4 bases short, with 13 bases between. The CDR3 runs to 14 residues. Per germline, CDR1 SEHNR and CDR2 FQNEAQ (reference sequence). As DNA, the CDR3 is TGTGCCAGCAGCTCGGACAACAGAGTCACTGAAGCTTTCTTT. This encodes CASSSDNRVTEAFF.

As regards this clone: One end of the junction does not line up with germline, which may come from a read error. The chain links TRBV29-1 to TRBJ2-5, with 9 bases that match TRBD2. This CDR3 comprises 11 residues. Germline CDR1 SQVTM, CDR2 ANQGSEA. The CDR3 reads CSVEDRASGNF. The CDR3 region has the DNA TGCAGCGTTGAAGATAGGGCTAGCGGGAACTTC. Complete variable domain (other parts from reference TRBV29-1 and TRBJ2-5): SAVISQKPSRDICQRGTSLTIQCQVDSQVTMMFWYRQQPGQSLTLIATANQGSEATYESGFVIDKFPISRPNLTFSTLTVSNMSPEDSSIYLCSVEDRASGNFGPGTRLLVL.

V gene TRBV5-6 combines with J gene TRBJ1-5; the match to TRBD1 covers 8 bases. Germline V CDR1 and CDR2: SGHDT, YYEEEE. After removal of 2 bases from V and 7 bases from J, the junction contained 11 bases not matched to a gene. This CDR3 has 16 amino acids. The CDR3 loop is CASSFGSGGNAQPQHF. Written as DNA, the CDR3 is TGTGCCAGCAGCTTTGGCTCAGGGGGCAATGCCCAGCCCCAGCATTTT.

The J gene is TRBJ2-5, the V gene TRBV11-2; D call uncertain. Germline values: CDR1 SGHAT, CDR2 FQNNGV. CDR3 length: 14 amino acids. Trimming removed 1 base at V and 5 bases at J, with 11 bases between. The CDR3 DNA reads as TGTGCCAGCAGCTTAGCCCGGCTCGGGGAGACCCAGTACTTC. It is translated as CASSLARLGETQYF.

The J gene is TRBJ1-2, the V gene TRBV10-3; D remains unclear. The CDR3 sequence is 14 residues long. Trimming stripped 4 bases from V and 1 base from J, with 10 bases between. Germline V gene data show CDR1 as ENHRY and CDR2 as SYGVKD. The CDR3 is CAISVAANNYGYTF. CDR3 nucleotides: TGTGCCATCAGTGTAGCTGCGAATAACTATGGCTACACCTTC.

V and J are TRBV9 and TRBJ2-1; 13 nucleotides align to TRBD2. Germline CDR1 SGDLS, CDR2 YYNGEE. The CDR3 runs to 17 residues. The ends lost 4 bases at V and 6 bases at J; junction bases unmatched: 10. The CDR3 protein is CASSSGLAGSIGNEQFF. In nucleotides, the CDR3 is TGTGCCAGCAGCTCGGGACTAGCGGGGAGTATCGGCAATGAGCAGTTCTTC.

V usage is TRBV19 and J usage is TRBJ1-2; D remains ambiguous. The CDR3 sequence is 13 residues long. CDR1 LNHDA and CDR2 SQIVND come from the germline V gene (reference sequence). Trimming took 8 bases from V and 4 from J, leaving 14 bases between them. CDR3 DNA: TGTGCCAGTTATCATGGGGTGCTCTATGGCTACACCTTC. Translating it yields CASYHGVLYGYTF.

This clone occurred once. The chain combines TRBV7-8 with TRBJ1-2, with a possible D match to TRBD1 (5 bases). CDR3 length equals 14 residues. CDR1 is SGHVS, CDR2 FQNEAQ, per germline. V lost 6 bases and J lost 6, with 17 bases in between. CDR3 in DNA: TGTGCCAGCAGTACCCAGGGCTCGGCGCATGGCTACACCTTC. Encoded protein: CASSTQGSAHGYTF. The full variable domain, its missing parts supplied by reference TRBV7-8 and TRBJ1-2, is GAGVSQSPRYKVAKRGQDVALRCDPISGHVSLFWYQQALGQGPEFLTYFQNEAQLDKSGLPSDRFFAERPEGSVSTLKIQRTQQEDSAVYLCASSTQGSAHGYTFGSGTRLTVV.

CDR3 bases: TGCGCCAGCAGCTTCAGGGGGCCTAATGAAAAACTGTTTTTT. Translated, it gives CASSFRGPNEKLFF. The chain combines TRBV5-1 with TRBJ1-4; 8 nucleotides line up with TRBD1. This CDR3 has 14 residues. V lost 2 bases, J lost 3 bases, and 0 bases stayed unmatched. Per the germline V gene, CDR1 is SGHRS and CDR2 is YFSETQ.

This rearrangement joins TRBV6-1 to TRBJ1-2, with TRBD1 matching over 12 bases. The germline V gene encodes CDR1 MNHNS and CDR2 SASEGT. The CDR3 spans 15 residues. With 6 bases clipped from V and 2 bases from J, the junction kept 4 bases outside the gene matches. CDR3 DNA: TGTGCCAGCAGGGGACAGGGGGCAGGGAACTATGGCTACACCTTC. Protein product: CASRGQGAGNYGYTF.

The chain carries TRBV11-2 and TRBJ1-2, with 9 bases lining up with TRBD1. CDR3 length equals 15 residues. Germline lookup yields CDR1 SGHAT and CDR2 FQNNGV. Trimming cost V 2 bases and J 8 bases; bases outside gene matches: 9. In DNA, the CDR3 is TGTGCCAGCAGCTTACTCCGGGACAGGGAGGGAGGCTACACCTTC. Its translation is CASSLLRDREGGYTF. The complete variable domain, with remaining parts taken from reference TRBV11-2 and TRBJ1-2, reads EAGVAQSPRYKIIEKRQSVAFWCNPISGHATLYWYQQILGQGPKLLIQFQNNGVVDDSQLPKDRFSAERLKGVDSTLKIQPAKLEDSAVYLCASSLLRDREGGYTFGSGTRLTVV.

This chain's CDR3 is CASSKPAGQIYGYTF. The CDR3 DNA sequence: TGTGCCAGCAGCAAGCCCGCGGGACAGATATATGGCTACACCTTC. J is TRBJ1-2 and V is TRBV7-2, with 7 positions matching TRBD1. V shed 5 bases and J 5 bases; nucleotides not matched to a gene: 11. Germline CDR1 reads SGHTA; CDR2 reads FQGNSA. The CDR3 covers 15 residues. Variable domain in full (rest from reference TRBV7-2 and TRBJ1-2): GAGVSQSPSNKVTEKGKDVELRCDPISGHTALYWYRQSLGQGLEFLIYFQGNSAPDKSGLPSDRFSAERTGGSVSTLTIQRTQQEDSAVYLCASSKPAGQIYGYTFGSGTRLTVV.

This clone was counted only a few times. This chain connects TRBV7-2 to TRBJ2-2; D is uncertain. V gave up 1 base and J gave up 1 base, with 10 bases separating them. Per germline, CDR1 SGHTA and CDR2 FQGNSA. The CDR3 runs to 16 residues. The chain's CDR3 is CASSLDPPGNTGELFF. The CDR3 DNA follows: TGTGCCAGCAGCTTAGACCCCCCGGGGAACACCGGGGAGCTGTTTTTT.

The rearrangement uses TRBV19 and TRBJ2-1; no firm D call. The CDR3 runs 13 residues. Trimming pared 5 bases from V and 4 bases from J, leaving 9 bases between. CDR1 and CDR2 from the germline V gene are LNHDA and SQIVND (reference sequence). CDR3 nucleotide sequence: TGTGCCAGTAGTCCCGGACGTTACAATGAGCAGTTCTTC. Protein product: CASSPGRYNEQFF.

The chain carries TRBV7-6 and TRBJ1-1, with a tentative D call TRBD1 (6 bases). V lost 0 bases, J lost 5 bases, and 10 bases lay in between. This CDR3 comprises 14 residues. Germline assignment: CDR1 SGHVS and CDR2 FNYEAQ. CDR3 sequence (DNA): TGTGCCAGCAGCTTAGCCCAGGGGCAGACTGAAGCTTTCTTT. This codes for CASSLAQGQTEAFF.

The chain links TRBV7-2 to TRBJ2-1, with D perhaps TRBD2 (5 bases). The germline CDR1 and CDR2 sequences are SGHTA and FQGNSA. Trimming removed 2 bases from V and 5 bases from J, with 7 bases in between. This CDR3 is built from 13 residues. The CDR3 DNA is TGTGCCAGCAGCTTATCTAGCAACAATGAGCAGTTCTTC. Protein: CASSLSSNNEQFF.

The genes are TRBV2 and TRBJ1-2; D remains unclear. With 6 bases removed from V and 3 bases from J, the gap between germline ends came to 17 bases. The CDR3 extends over 15 amino acids. Per germline, CDR1 SNHLY and CDR2 FYNNEI. The chain's CDR3 is CASSANGFVDYGYTF. The CDR3 DNA reads as TGTGCCAGCAGCGCCAACGGTTTCGTGGACTATGGCTACACCTTC.

For this clone: The sample holds other DNA sequences that translate to the same CDR3. The V call is TRBV5-1, the J call TRBJ1-5; D is unresolved. The CDR3 is 14 amino acids. Germline loops: CDR1 SGHRS, CDR2 YFSETQ. Trimming took 0 bases from V and 7 from J, leaving 11 bases between them. This CDR3 is CASSLEGGNQPQHF. The CDR3 DNA reads as TGCGCCAGCAGCTTGGAGGGTGGAAACCAGCCCCAGCATTTT.

The V and J genes are TRBV28 and TRBJ1-6, with TRBD1 as a possible D gene (6 bases). Looked up from germline, CDR1 is MDHEN and CDR2 is SYDVKM. V was trimmed by 3 bases and J by 0 bases, leaving 6 bases between them. The CDR3 is 15 amino acids. CDR3 nucleotide sequence: TGTGCCAGCAGTTTCAGGGGCTCCTATAATTCACCCCTCCACTTT. It specifies CASSFRGSYNSPLHF.

The chain recombines TRBV7-9 with TRBJ1-2, with TRBD1 as a possible D gene (5 bases). CDR1 and CDR2 from the germline V gene are SEHNR and FQNEAQ (reference sequence). The CDR3 is made up of 13 amino acids. V was pared by 8 bases and J by 2 bases, with 12 bases between. The CDR3 nucleotides are TGTGCCAGCGTCTACGGGACCAACTATGGCTACACCTTC. Its protein product is CASVYGTNYGYTF.

The rearrangement links TRBV6-8 to TRBJ2-1; 10 nucleotides line up with TRBD2. The CDR3 covers 18 residues. V lost 0 bases to trimming and J lost 9 bases; unmatched junction nucleotides: 14. Germline CDR1 and CDR2: MNHGY and SAAAGT. The CDR3 nucleotides are TGTGCCAGCAGTTACTCGGGGGCAACTAGCGGGAAAGATGGTGAGCAGTTCTTC. Its protein is CASSYSGATSGKDGEQFF.